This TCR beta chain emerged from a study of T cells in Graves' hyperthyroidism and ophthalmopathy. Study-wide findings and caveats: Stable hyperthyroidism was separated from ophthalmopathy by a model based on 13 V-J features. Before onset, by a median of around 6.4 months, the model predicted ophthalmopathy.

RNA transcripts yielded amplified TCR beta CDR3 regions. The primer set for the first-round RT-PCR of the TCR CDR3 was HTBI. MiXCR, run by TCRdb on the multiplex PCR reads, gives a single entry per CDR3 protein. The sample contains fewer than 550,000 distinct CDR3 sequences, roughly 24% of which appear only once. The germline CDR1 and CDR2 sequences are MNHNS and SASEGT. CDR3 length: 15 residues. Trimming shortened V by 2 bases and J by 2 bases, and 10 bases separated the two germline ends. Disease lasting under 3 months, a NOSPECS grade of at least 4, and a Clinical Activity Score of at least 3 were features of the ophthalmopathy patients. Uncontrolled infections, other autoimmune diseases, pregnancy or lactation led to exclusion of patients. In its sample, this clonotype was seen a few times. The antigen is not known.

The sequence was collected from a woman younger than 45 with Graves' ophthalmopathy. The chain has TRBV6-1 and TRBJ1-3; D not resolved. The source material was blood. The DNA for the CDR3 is TGTGCCAGCAGTGAAATAGGACGGCCTGGAAACACCATATATTTT. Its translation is CASSEIGRPGNTIYF.